This TCR beta chain was recovered during a study of blood T cell repertoires in COVID-19. Across the study: Spain, Italy and the United States supplied samples that represented acute and convalescent COVID-19.

The CDR3 runs to 13 residues. CDR1 and CDR2 from the germline V gene are SEHNR and FQNEAQ (reference sequence). Trimming removed 5 bases from V and 7 bases from J, with 15 bases in between. TCRdb's table, derived via immunoSEQ multiplex PCR, lists solely in-frame clones and lacks some. The table shows about 300,000 clones, with 70% to 90% occurring only once. Assignment of participants to cohorts was predicated upon participant-reported clinical history. V and J are TRBV7-9 and TRBJ2-7; tentative D call: TRBD1 (5 bases). This clonotype originated in a man aged 25-45 years who had recovered from COVID-19. Sequenced sample: PBMCs or T cells enriched from blood (not recorded which). The CDR3 DNA follows: TGTGCCAGCAGCCCCCAAGGGGTAGGGGAGCAGTACTTC. Its protein product is CASSPQGVGEQYF.